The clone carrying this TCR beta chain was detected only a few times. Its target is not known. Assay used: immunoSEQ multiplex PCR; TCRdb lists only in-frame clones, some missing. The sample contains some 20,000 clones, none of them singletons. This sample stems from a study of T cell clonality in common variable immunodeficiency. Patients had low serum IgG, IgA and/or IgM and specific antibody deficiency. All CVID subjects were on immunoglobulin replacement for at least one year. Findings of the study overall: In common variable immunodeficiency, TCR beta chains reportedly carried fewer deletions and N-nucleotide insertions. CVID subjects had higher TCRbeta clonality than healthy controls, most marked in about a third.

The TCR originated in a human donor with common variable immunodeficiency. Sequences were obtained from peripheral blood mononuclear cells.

The CDR3 is CASSPEGLAPNEQYF. CDR3 DNA (partial): TGTGCCAGTAGCCCCGAGGGGCTAGCGCCGAACGAG. J is TRBJ2-7 and V is TRBV19, with D maybe TRBD2 (6 bases). Read coverage stops 3 residues before the CDR3 terminus; the germline J gene supplies the remainder. This CDR3 has 15 residues. The V end lost 6 bases, the J end lost 5 bases, and 20 bases lay between the germline ends. CDR1 is LNHDA, CDR2 SQIVND, per germline (reference sequence).